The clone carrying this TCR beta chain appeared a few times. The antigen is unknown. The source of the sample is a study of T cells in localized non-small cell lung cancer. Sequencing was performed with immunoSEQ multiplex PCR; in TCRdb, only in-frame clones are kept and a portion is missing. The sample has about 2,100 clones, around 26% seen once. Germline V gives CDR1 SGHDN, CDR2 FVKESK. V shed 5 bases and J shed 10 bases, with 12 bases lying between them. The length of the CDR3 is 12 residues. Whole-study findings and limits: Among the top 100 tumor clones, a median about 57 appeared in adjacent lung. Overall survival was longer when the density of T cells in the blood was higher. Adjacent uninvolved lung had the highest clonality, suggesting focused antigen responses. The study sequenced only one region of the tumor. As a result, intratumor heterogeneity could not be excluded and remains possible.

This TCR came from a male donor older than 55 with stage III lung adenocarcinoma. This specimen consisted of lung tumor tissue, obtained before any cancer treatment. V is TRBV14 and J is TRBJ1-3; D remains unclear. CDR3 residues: CASSDQRVTIYF. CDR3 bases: TGTGCCAGCAGCGACCAGCGCGTGACCATATATTTT.